This note documents a single T cell receptor beta chain sequence. The data originate from a study of blood T cell repertoires in COVID-19. Under the authors' procedure: Reference gene primer amplification in the assay estimated nucleated cell counts. TCRdb's table, derived via immunoSEQ multiplex PCR, lists solely in-frame clones and lacks some. V and J calls and clone size are copied from that table; D and trimming were computed from the DNA. The sample records tens of thousands of clones, around 86% being singletons. The receptor was derived from a human donor in a cohort sampled during active COVID-19. Material for sequencing was peripheral blood.

The CDR3 region has the DNA TGCGCCAGCAGCTTCACCTCCTTCAGGGTAGAGGATGGCTACACCTTC. It specifies CASSFTSFRVEDGYTF. V gene TRBV5-1 combines with J gene TRBJ1-2; D is perhaps TRBD1 (5 bases). CDR1 is SGHRS and CDR2 is YFSETQ in the germline V gene. V was cut by 2 bases and J by 6 bases, with 20 bases left in between. The CDR3 extends over 16 amino acids.